The present T cell receptor beta chain was sequenced within a study of identical twins. TCRdb independently ran MiXCR on the 5' RACE reads; one entry per CDR3 protein. Here the sample spans around 960,000 distinct CDR3 sequences, approximately 13% being singletons. The CDR3 loop spans 12 amino acids. CDR1 is SGHTA and CDR2 is FQGNSA in the germline V gene. V lost 5 bases, J lost 15 bases, and 7 bases stayed unmatched. This sample was also put to use in a study of yellow fever vaccine responses in identical twins.

This rearrangement joins TRBV7-2 to TRBJ2-1, with 10 nucleotides matching TRBD2. Sequenced material: PBMCs. This clonotype originated in a woman between 18 and 30 years old in good health. The CDR3 DNA is TGTGCCAGCAGCGAGGGACTAGCGAGCAGGTTCTTC. Translating gives CASSEGLASRFF.